The 29 T cell receptor beta chains below were found in one sample sequenced in a study of shared clonotypes between healthy human individuals. The naive CD8 fraction comprised CD45RO-negative cells positively selected for CCR7 and excluded terminally differentiated effector memory CD45RA+ cells. Sequencing used immunoSEQ multiplex PCR; TCRdb keeps in-frame clones, though not all of them. In the table there are approximately 1.9 million clones, roughly 93% of which are singletons. The specimen sequenced was naive CD8+ T cells from PBMCs. Source of these receptors: a man aged 18 to 29 in good health. Some clones in this sample may be carry-over from other donors' samples.

A few counts support this clone. The chain recombines TRBV5-1 with TRBJ1-1; D is ambiguous. The CDR3 contains 14 residues. V gave up 0 bases and J gave up 1 base, with 7 bases separating them. CDR1 and CDR2 from the germline V gene are SGHRS and YFSETQ. CDR3 in amino acids: CASSLGNTNTEAFF. As DNA, the CDR3 is TGCGCCAGCAGCTTGGGGAATACGAACACTGAAGCTTTCTTT.

This chain links TRBV27 with TRBJ2-7; TRBD2 might be the D (5 bases). Germline V gene lookup returns CDR1 MNHEY and CDR2 SMNVEV (reference sequence). The V and J ends lost 2 bases and 2 bases respectively, with 7 bases between them. The CDR3 length is 13 residues. The CDR3 spells CASSLDYTYEQYF. The CDR3 DNA reads as TGTGCCAGCAGTTTAGACTACACCTACGAGCAGTACTTC.

The chain has TRBV5-6 and TRBJ2-7; the D gene could be TRBD1 or TRBD2 (5 bases each). Germline CDR1 SGHDT, CDR2 YYEEEE. The CDR3 is 14 amino acids. V gave up 0 bases and J gave up 6 bases, with 13 bases separating them. The DNA for the CDR3 is TGTGCCAGCAGCTTGGGCCGCCCCGGGGCCGAGCAGTACTTC. Translating gives CASSLGRPGAEQYF.

The chain links TRBV15 to TRBJ2-1, with 11 bases aligning to TRBD2. The CDR3 runs to 14 residues. The V gene's germline CDR1 is LNHNV and CDR2 YYDKDF (reference sequence). V lost 2 bases, J lost 8 bases, and 2 bases stayed unmatched. CDR3 in amino acids: CATSRPGLADEQFF. The CDR3 DNA sequence: TGTGCCACCAGCAGACCGGGACTAGCGGATGAGCAGTTCTTC.

Concerning this clone itself: Other DNA variants within this sample encode the same CDR3. J is TRBJ2-7 and V is TRBV13; TRBD2 aligns across 12 bases. V lost 3 bases to trimming and J lost 6 bases; unmatched junction nucleotides: 6. Germline V gene sequence: CDR1 PRHDT, CDR2 FYEKMQ (reference sequence). The CDR3 runs 15 residues. Here the CDR3 DNA reads TGTGCCAGCAGCTTGGGGGGACTAGCGGGTGTCGAGCAGTACTTC. Translated: CASSLGGLAGVEQYF. The whole variable domain, remainder taken from reference TRBV13 and TRBJ2-7, is AAGVIQSPRHLIKEKRETATLKCYPIPRHDTVYWYQQGPGQDPQFLISFYEKMQSDKGSIPDRFSAQQFSDYHSELNMSSLELGDSALYFCASSLGGLAGVEQYFGPGTRLTVT.

V usage is TRBV27 and J usage is TRBJ1-2, with TRBD1 matching 8 bases. In germline, CDR1 is MNHEY, CDR2 SMNVEV (reference sequence). The CDR3 is 12 amino acids. J lost 6 bases, V lost 5 bases, and 2 bases had no gene match. In DNA form, the CDR3 reads TGTGCCAGCAGTCCGGGACAGGATGGCTACACCTTC. Its protein is CASSPGQDGYTF.

The chain carries TRBV7-3 and TRBJ1-5; 8 nucleotides line up with TRBD1. The germline V gene has CDR1 SGHTA and CDR2 FQGTGA. The CDR3 sequence is 14 residues long. Trimming at V came to 4 bases and at J to 6 bases, leaving 5 bases not matched to a gene. The CDR3 is CASSSTGGTQPQHF. CDR3 sequence (DNA): TGTGCCAGCAGCTCCACAGGGGGAACTCAGCCCCAGCATTTT.

As to this clone: Additional DNA sequences in this sample encode the identical CDR3. The genes are TRBV5-1 and TRBJ2-5; either TRBD1 or TRBD2 may supply D (5 bases each). The germline V gene has CDR1 SGHRS and CDR2 YFSETQ. The CDR3 has 13 residues. Trimming took 0 bases from V and 3 from J, leaving 6 bases between them. As DNA, the CDR3 is TGCGCCAGCAGCTTGGTGGGGGAAGAGACCCAGTACTTC. This translates into CASSLVGEETQYF.

This clone has only a few counts. The V and J genes are TRBV6-1 and TRBJ1-1; D gene ambiguous. The CDR3 spans 12 residues. The V and J ends lost 4 bases and 0 bases respectively, with 3 bases between them. Germline V gene data show CDR1 as MNHNS and CDR2 as SASEGT. The CDR3 nucleotides read TGTGCCAGCAGTGGGATGAACACTGAAGCTTTCTTT. Its protein is CASSGMNTEAFF.

The J gene is TRBJ2-1, the V gene TRBV9, with D perhaps TRBD1 or TRBD2 (5 bases each). The germline V and J ends were trimmed by 0 bases and 0 bases, with 16 bases remaining between them. Per the germline V gene, CDR1 is SGDLS and CDR2 is YYNGEE. The CDR3 runs 18 residues. The CDR3 region is CASSVEWVGGSSYNEQFF. The DNA of the CDR3 is TGTGCCAGCAGCGTAGAATGGGTTGGGGGAAGCTCCTACAATGAGCAGTTCTTC. Based on the CDR3 plus reference TRBV9 and TRBJ2-1, the full variable domain is DSGVTQTPKHLITATGQRVTLRCSPRSGDLSVYWYQQSLDQGLQFLIQYYNGEERAKGNILERFSAQQFPDLHSELNLSSLELGDSALYFCASSVEWVGGSSYNEQFFGPGTRLTVL.

This rearrangement joins TRBV29-1 to TRBJ2-1; 13 nucleotides match TRBD2. With V trimmed by 0 bases and J by 4 bases, 0 bases remained unmatched. The CDR3 spans 15 residues. Per germline, CDR1 SQVTM and CDR2 ANQGSEA. The CDR3 DNA follows: TGCAGCGTTGAAGAGGGACTAGCGGGGTACAATGAGCAGTTCTTC. Amino acids: CSVEEGLAGYNEQFF.

This chain joins TRBV5-6 and TRBJ1-5; D gene ambiguous. Trimming shortened V by 0 bases and J by 6 bases, and 13 bases separated the two germline ends. This CDR3 has 15 amino acids. Per the germline V gene, CDR1 is SGHDT and CDR2 is YYEEEE. CDR3 bases: TGTGCCAGCAGCTTGGGTGCAGGAGGCTCTCAGCCCCAGCATTTT. It encodes CASSLGAGGSQPQHF.

V gene TRBV6-1 combines with J gene TRBJ1-3, with D unclear. The germline V gene encodes CDR1 MNHNS and CDR2 SASEGT. This CDR3 is 15 amino acids long. The ends were cut back, 3 bases at V and 0 bases at J, with 9 bases in the middle. Here the CDR3 reads CASSEEISSGNTIYF. CDR3 sequence (DNA): TGTGCCAGCAGTGAGGAGATTAGCTCTGGAAACACCATATATTTT.

The genes are TRBV10-3 and TRBJ2-7; TRBD1 agrees at 11 bases. Germline CDR1 reads ENHRY; CDR2 reads SYGVKD. The V and J ends lost 9 bases and 3 bases, in that order; junction bases with no gene match: 7. The length of the CDR3 is 14 residues. In DNA, the CDR3 is TGTGCCATAGATCCGGGGACAGGGGGCTACGAGCAGTACTTC. This translates into CAIDPGTGGYEQYF.

The sample holds one count of this clone. The chain has TRBV5-4 and TRBJ2-7; D is ambiguous. Germline V lookup: CDR1 SGHNT, CDR2 YYREEE (reference sequence). The CDR3 runs to 15 residues. V was trimmed by 1 base and J by 3 bases, leaving 14 bases between them. In DNA form, the CDR3 reads TGTGCCAGCAGCTTGAAAGGGCTCCGGGTCTACGAGCAGTACTTC. It is translated as CASSLKGLRVYEQYF.

The rearrangement links TRBV11-3 to TRBJ2-2, with a tentative D call TRBD2 (6 bases). Germline assignment: CDR1 SGHNT and CDR2 YENEEA. Trimming shortened V by 6 bases and J by 1 base, and 12 bases separated the two germline ends. This CDR3 is 15 amino acids long. CDR3 DNA: TGTGCCAGCAGAAAGGGTAGCGGGAACACCGGGGAGCTGTTTTTT. Translation gives CASRKGSGNTGELFF.

The rearrangement uses TRBV29-1 and TRBJ2-3, with a possible D match to TRBD1 (6 bases). The CDR3 is made up of 18 amino acids. Germline CDR1 and CDR2: SQVTM and ANQGSEA. Trimming left V 1 base short and J 1 base short, with 21 bases between. In nucleotides, the CDR3 is TGCAGCGTTGAAGGCTTGGGAAACAGGGCGTTCCGCACAGATACGCAGTATTTT. This codes for CSVEGLGNRAFRTDTQYF.

The chain combines TRBV27 with TRBJ2-7; 9 bases are a match to TRBD2. Germline V gene lookup returns CDR1 MNHEY and CDR2 SMNVEV (reference sequence). V dropped 5 bases and J dropped 2; count of bases not matched to a gene: 7. This CDR3 spans 15 amino acids. CDR3 sequence (DNA): TGTGCCAGCAGTCCGCGGGAGGGCCTGGCCTACGAGCAGTACTTC. It encodes CASSPREGLAYEQYF.

CDR3 sequence (DNA): TGCGCCAGCAGCCAAGAGTGGGTCTCTGGAAACACCATATATTTT. It yields the protein CASSQEWVSGNTIYF. The rearrangement uses TRBV4-3 and TRBJ1-3, with no clear D. The CDR3 is 15 amino acids. Trimming left V 0 bases short and J 0 bases short, with 6 bases between. Germline-derived CDR1 and CDR2 are LGHNA and YSLEER.

Of note for this clone: Other DNA sequences in the sample encode the same CDR3. The V gene is TRBV4-1, the J gene TRBJ2-1; perhaps TRBD1 as D (7 bases). The CDR3 consists of 16 residues. Germline V lookup: CDR1 MGHRA, CDR2 YSYEKL. V lost 1 base and J lost 0, with 10 bases in between. CDR3 amino acids: CASSQAGGSSYNEQFF. DNA for the CDR3: TGCGCCAGCAGCCAAGCAGGGGGGAGCTCCTACAATGAGCAGTTCTTC.

In this sample, this clone turned up once. The chain links TRBV4-1 to TRBJ2-7; the match to TRBD1 covers 9 bases. With 1 base clipped from V and 4 bases from J, the junction kept 8 bases outside the gene matches. Germline lookup yields CDR1 MGHRA and CDR2 YSYEKL. This CDR3 has 16 amino acids. CDR3 in amino acids: CASSQARDRGTYEQYF. CDR3 sequence (DNA): TGCGCCAGCAGCCAAGCGAGAGACAGGGGGACGTACGAGCAGTACTTC.

The V gene is TRBV11-1, the J gene TRBJ1-1; tentatively, D is TRBD1 (5 bases). Germline values: CDR1 SGHAT, CDR2 FQDESV (reference sequence). The germline V and J ends were trimmed by 2 bases and 4 bases, with 14 bases remaining between them. This CDR3 has 15 residues. CDR3 region: CASSLSEGLRTEAFF. CDR3 nucleotides: TGTGCCAGCAGCTTATCCGAGGGGCTTCGCACTGAAGCTTTCTTT.

The V call is TRBV25-1, the J call TRBJ1-4, with D tentatively TRBD1 (6 bases). In germline, CDR1 is MGHDK, CDR2 SYGVNS. V dropped 1 base and J dropped 7 bases, with 13 bases sitting between them. This CDR3 has 15 amino acids. CDR3 sequence reads: CASSEWGAHSEKLFF. The CDR3 coding sequence is TGTGCCAGCAGTGAATGGGGGGCGCATAGTGAAAAACTGTTTTTT. Variable domain in full (rest from reference TRBV25-1 and TRBJ1-4): EADIYQTPRYLVIGTGKKITLECSQTMGHDKMYWYQQDPGMELHLIHYSYGVNSTEKGDLSSESTVSRIRTEHFPLTLESARPSHTSQYLCASSEWGAHSEKLFFGSGTQLSVL.

The chain joins TRBV27 to TRBJ2-7, with 7 bases aligning to TRBD1. The trim removed 2 bases at V and 9 bases at J, leaving 4 bases unmatched. Germline CDR1 MNHEY, CDR2 SMNVEV (reference sequence). The CDR3 sequence is 12 residues long. The CDR3 protein is CASSLPRGLQYF. CDR3 coding DNA: TGTGCCAGCAGTTTACCGAGGGGGCTGCAGTACTTC.

The rearrangement links TRBV7-3 to TRBJ2-3, with 9 positions matching TRBD2. The CDR3 totals 15 residues. Germline V CDR1 and CDR2: SGHTA, FQGTGA. With V trimmed by 5 bases and J by 1 base, 4 bases remained unmatched. This CDR3 is CASSPSSGGTDTQYF. The CDR3, as DNA: TGTGCCAGCAGCCCATCTAGCGGGGGCACAGATACGCAGTATTTT. Using reference TRBV7-3 and TRBJ2-3 for the parts outside the CDR3, the full variable domain is GAGVSQTPSNKVTEKGKYVELRCDPISGHTALYWYRQSLGQGPEFLIYFQGTGAADDSGLPNDRFFAVRPEGSVSTLKIQRTERGDSAVYLCASSPSSGGTDTQYFGPGTRLTVL.

The CDR3 nucleotides read TGTGCCAGTAGTATGCTCGTACAGGGCTACGAGCAGTACTTC. Translating it yields CASSMLVQGYEQYF. The chain recombines TRBV19 with TRBJ2-7; the D gene is possibly TRBD1 (6 bases). V lost 3 bases and J 3 bases, leaving 12 bases between the germline ends. The CDR3 runs to 14 residues. CDR1 LNHDA and CDR2 SQIVND come from the germline V gene (reference sequence). Based on the CDR3 plus reference TRBV19 and TRBJ2-7, the full variable domain is DGGITQSPKYLFRKEGQNVTLSCEQNLNHDAMYWYRQDPGQGLRLIYYSQIVNDFQKGDIAEGYSVSREKKESFPLTVTSAQKNPTAFYLCASSMLVQGYEQYFGPGTRLTVT.

This clone has a handful of counts. The V and J genes are TRBV6-1 and TRBJ1-4, with 7 bases lining up with TRBD1. This CDR3 spans 15 amino acids. Germline CDR1 MNHNS, CDR2 SASEGT. With 3 bases clipped from V and 6 bases from J, the junction kept 7 bases outside the gene matches. The CDR3 coding sequence is TGTGCCAGCAGTGACCGCAGGGGGATTGATGAAAAACTGTTTTTT. Translating it yields CASSDRRGIDEKLFF.

The rearrangement uses TRBV5-6 and TRBJ2-3; the D gene is possibly TRBD1 (5 bases). Germline CDR1 SGHDT, CDR2 YYEEEE. The CDR3 consists of 15 residues. V was shortened by 4 bases and J by 3 bases, with 15 bases between the two germline ends. The DNA of the CDR3 is TGTGCCAGCAGCCCAGGGAAATGGGGAACAGATACGCAGTATTTT. This gives the protein CASSPGKWGTDTQYF.

The gene calls are TRBV7-3 and TRBJ2-2, with D perhaps TRBD1 (5 bases). The V and J ends lost 5 bases and 1 base respectively, with 14 bases between them. Germline CDR1 SGHTA, CDR2 FQGTGA. The CDR3 runs to 16 residues. CDR3 sequence: CASSPIGQGNTGELFF. In nucleotides, the CDR3 is TGTGCCAGCAGCCCCATAGGGCAGGGGAACACCGGGGAGCTGTTTTTT.